This T cell receptor (beta chain) derives from a study of cytomegalovirus exposure and HLA in healthy donors. Across the study: HLA-typed donors were the source of roughly 85 million unique TCRs held in an early data release. Notes on the study in general: The HLA-A and HLA-B alleles of most subjects were reportedly predicted accurately from TCR beta sequences. The investigators catalogued 180 or so TCR beta chains as cytomegalovirus-associated. A later analysis revealed that TCR association rates differed between HLA loci, peaking at DRB1 and bottoming out at HLA-C.

Comments on this clone: The antigen is undetermined.

The germline CDR1 and CDR2 sequences are SEHNR and FQNEAQ (reference sequence). The CDR3 loop spans 13 amino acids. With 5 bases removed from V and 2 bases from J, the gap between germline ends came to 9 bases. It was with 60 Vbeta and 13 Jbeta primers that the PCR ran. Generated by immunoSEQ multiplex PCR, the TCRdb table keeps only in-frame clones and is missing some. In the table there are hundreds of thousands of clones, approximately 82% of which are singletons. The chain links TRBV7-9 to TRBJ1-1; D not certain. This TCR was sampled from a middle-aged woman in good health and CMV-seronegative. Sequencing was done on a sample of PBMCs. The CDR3 is CASSIFSNTEAFF. DNA for the CDR3: TGTGCCAGCAGCATCTTTTCTAACACTGAAGCTTTCTTT. The full variable domain, rest sourced from reference TRBV7-9 and TRBJ1-1, is DTGVSQNPRHKITKRGQNVTFRCDPISEHNRLYWYRQTLGQGPEFLTYFQNEAQLEKSRLLSDRFSAERPKGSFSTLEIQRTEQGDSAMYLCASSIFSNTEAFFGQGTRLTVV.